This TCR beta chain is drawn from a study of T cell repertoires in aging, cancer and after chemotherapy. Across the whole study: Pre- and post-chemotherapy samples were paired from chronic lymphocytic leukemia patients treated with fludarabine- or bendamustine-based regimens. The full dataset contained 8.5 million to 10 million TCR reads.

Worth noting for this clonotype: Its antigen is undetermined.

Peripheral blood genomic DNA, not sorted cells or RNA, was the template. Points from the study as a whole: Rebound thymic output was suggested by rising median generation probability during chemotherapy in each cancer cohort.

Looked up from germline, CDR1 is LNHDA and CDR2 is SQIVND (reference sequence). V lost 5 bases and J 1 base, leaving 9 bases between the germline ends. The CDR3 loop spans 13 amino acids. Rearranged V-D-J TRB sequences were amplified with a mixed TRB-A/B primer pool. From the multiplex PCR reads, TCRdb called clonotypes with MiXCR, one entry per CDR3 protein. Found here are about 1,500 distinct CDR3 sequences, 55% to 70% of them singletons; the top ten hold under 90%. This chain links TRBV19 with TRBJ2-7; weak D call: TRBD2 (6 bases). Source material: blood. The source of this sequence is a human donor with a blood cancer. This CDR3 reads CASSASESYEQYF. The CDR3 DNA reads TGTGCCAGTAGTGCTAGCGAGTCCTACGAGCAGTACTTC.